This T cell receptor beta chain was identified during a study of blood T cell repertoires in COVID-19. This table comes from immunoSEQ multiplex PCR, and its TCRdb copy is limited to in-frame clones, with some not included. Among approximately 26,000 clones, 75% to 90% were seen once, and the ten largest hold approximately 50%. Trimming left V 2 bases short and J 1 base short, with 11 bases between. The CDR3 contains 14 residues. CDR1 GTSNPN and CDR2 SVGIG come from the germline V gene (reference sequence). V gene TRBV30 combines with J gene TRBJ1-1, with D possibly TRBD1 on 5 matching bases. This clonotype was obtained from a human donor with acute or convalescent COVID-19. The donor label of this sample is uncertain. The sample taken for sequencing was peripheral blood. Here the CDR3 reads CAWSIRQRNTEAFF. As DNA, the CDR3 is TGTGCCTGGAGTATCCGACAGCGGAACACTGAAGCTTTCTTT.